These 10 T cell receptor beta chains were all obtained from the same sample, sequenced in a study of cytomegalovirus exposure and HLA in healthy donors (dated by TCRdb to the late 2010s). The method behind the library was the immunoSEQ multiplex PCR assay. The multiplex PCR relied on a mix of 60 forward primers for TCR Vbeta segments and 13 reverse primers for TCR Jbeta segments. TCRdb retrieved this table from immuneACCESS and kept in-frame rearrangements only. Not all clones are present; in checked studies, unresolved V genes account for under half, and no reason is known for the remainder. The sample table lists 150,000 to 200,000 clones, 65% to 80% of them with a count of one. The biggest ten clones account for 2.5% to 4% of the sample. The sequenced material came from PBMCs. The receptor set was obtained from a woman in her 50s in good health and CMV-seropositive.

The V and J genes are TRBV28 and TRBJ2-7, with TRBD1 matching 7 bases. This CDR3 has 13 residues. With 4 bases clipped from V and 12 bases from J, the junction kept 12 bases outside the gene matches. Germline-derived CDR1 and CDR2 are MDHEN and SYDVKM. DNA for the CDR3: TGTGCCAGCAGTTCCCCCTGGACAGGTGAGGGGTACTTC. Translated: CASSSPWTGEGYF.

The chain employs TRBV7-2 and TRBJ2-1; D is unclear. Germline loops: CDR1 SGHTA, CDR2 FQGNSA. V was cut by 5 bases and J by 1 base, with 12 bases left in between. The length of the CDR3 is 15 residues. CDR3 protein: CASSPAVASYNEQFF. CDR3 sequence (DNA): TGTGCCAGCAGCCCCGCGGTGGCTTCCTACAATGAGCAGTTCTTC. The entire variable domain, with the rest obtained from reference TRBV7-2 and TRBJ2-1, is as follows: GAGVSQSPSNKVTEKGKDVELRCDPISGHTALYWYRQSLGQGLEFLIYFQGNSAPDKSGLPSDRFSAERTGGSVSTLTIQRTQQEDSAVYLCASSPAVASYNEQFFGPGTRLTVL.

The chain uses TRBV27 and TRBJ1-6, with 7 bases lining up with TRBD1. Germline loops: CDR1 MNHEY, CDR2 SMNVEV (reference sequence). The CDR3 spans 13 residues. With 6 bases clipped from V and 7 bases from J, the junction kept 3 bases outside the gene matches. As DNA, the CDR3 is TGTGCCAGCAGGACAGGGCTCAATTCACCCCTCCACTTT. Translated: CASRTGLNSPLHF.

This chain uses TRBV6-6 with TRBJ2-1; possible D gene TRBD2, 6 bases. There are 16 residues in the CDR3. The germline V gene has CDR1 MNHNY and CDR2 SVGAGI (reference sequence). V dropped 4 bases and J dropped 7 bases, with 20 bases sitting between them. CDR3 bases: TGTGCCAGCAGTTCGTACATTGGGGGGTCATGGAATGAGCAGTTCTTC. This translates into CASSSYIGGSWNEQFF.

This rearrangement joins TRBV9 to TRBJ2-5; 7 nucleotides line up with TRBD1. This CDR3 spans 16 amino acids. Germline V CDR1 and CDR2: SGDLS, YYNGEE. The V and J ends lost 4 bases and 0 bases, in that order; junction bases with no gene match: 9. The chain's CDR3 is CASSPLRGRNQETQYF. The CDR3 nucleotides read TGTGCCAGCAGCCCCCTAAGGGGGCGGAACCAAGAGACCCAGTACTTC.

The gene calls are TRBV11-2 and TRBJ2-7, with 8 bases identical to TRBD1. This CDR3 region has 13 residues. Looked up from germline, CDR1 is SGHAT and CDR2 is FQNNGV. With V trimmed by 5 bases and J by 2 bases, 2 bases remained unmatched. The CDR3 loop reads CASSRGQAYEQYF. The CDR3 DNA is TGTGCCAGCAGCCGGGGACAGGCCTACGAGCAGTACTTC.

The gene calls are TRBV9 and TRBJ2-2, with 10 bases identical to TRBD2. This CDR3 region has 16 residues. V was clipped by 1 base and J by 1 base; unmatched bases: 1. Germline loops: CDR1 SGDLS, CDR2 YYNGEE. The CDR3 coding sequence is TGTGCCAGCAGCGTAAGGACTAGCGGGAACACCGGGGAGCTGTTTTTT. Residues: CASSVRTSGNTGELFF.

The chain carries TRBV12-5 and TRBJ2-5; 7 bases are a match to TRBD1. Looked up from germline, CDR1 is LGHNT and CDR2 is FRNRAP. The V segment lost 7 bases and the J segment 4 bases; nucleotides outside the gene matches: 12. The CDR3 spans 15 residues. The chain's CDR3 is CASALRGGNGETQYF. The CDR3 bases are TGTGCTAGTGCCCTGCGAGGGGGCAATGGAGAGACCCAGTACTTC.

The chain couples TRBV19 to TRBJ2-2; the D gene is possibly TRBD1 (6 bases). This CDR3 has 17 amino acids. Trimming pared 7 bases from V and 0 bases from J, leaving 18 bases between. Per germline, CDR1 LNHDA and CDR2 SQIVND (reference sequence). CDR3 loop: CASTGQRGAANTGELFF. CDR3 coding DNA: TGTGCCAGTACTGGACAGCGCGGTGCCGCGAACACCGGGGAGCTGTTTTTT.

To note about this clone: Other DNA sequences within the sample encode an identical CDR3. This rearrangement joins TRBV19 to TRBJ1-4; a weak D match, TRBD1 (5 bases). Germline CDR1 and CDR2: LNHDA and SQIVND (reference sequence). The CDR3 has 14 amino acids. Trimming removed 6 bases at V and 2 bases at J, with 10 bases between. The CDR3 reads CASSRAGTNEKLFF. The CDR3 nucleotides read TGTGCCAGTAGCAGGGCGGGGACTAATGAAAAACTGTTTTTT. The complete variable domain, with remaining parts taken from reference TRBV19 and TRBJ1-4, reads DGGITQSPKYLFRKEGQNVTLSCEQNLNHDAMYWYRQDPGQGLRLIYYSQIVNDFQKGDIAEGYSVSREKKESFPLTVTSAQKNPTAFYLCASSRAGTNEKLFFGSGTQLSVL.